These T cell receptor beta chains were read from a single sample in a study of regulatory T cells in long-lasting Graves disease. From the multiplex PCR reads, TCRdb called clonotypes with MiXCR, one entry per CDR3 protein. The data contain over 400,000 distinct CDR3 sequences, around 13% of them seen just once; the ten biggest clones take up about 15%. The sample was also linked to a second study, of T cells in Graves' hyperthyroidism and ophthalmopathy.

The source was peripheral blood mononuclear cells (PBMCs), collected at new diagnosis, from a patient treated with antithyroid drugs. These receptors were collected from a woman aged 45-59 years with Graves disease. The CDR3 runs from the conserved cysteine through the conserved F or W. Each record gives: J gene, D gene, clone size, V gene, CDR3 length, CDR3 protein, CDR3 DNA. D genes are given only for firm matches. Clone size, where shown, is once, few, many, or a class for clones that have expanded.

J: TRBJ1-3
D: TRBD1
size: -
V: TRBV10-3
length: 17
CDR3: CAISDPTGGSSGNTIYF
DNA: TGTGCCATCAGTGACCCGACAGGGGGCTCATCTGGAAACACCATATATTTT

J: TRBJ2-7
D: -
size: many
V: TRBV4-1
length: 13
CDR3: CASSQDSPYEQYF
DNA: TGCGCCAGCAGCCAAGACTCGCCGTACGAGCAGTACTTC

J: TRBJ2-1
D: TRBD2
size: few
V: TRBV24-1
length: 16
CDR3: CATSAVTGTRLLEQFF
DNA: TGTGCCACCAGTGCCGTCACCGGGACTAGGCTCTTAGAGCAGTTCTTC

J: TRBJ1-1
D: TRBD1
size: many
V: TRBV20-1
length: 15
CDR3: CSARDDAGGRTEAFF
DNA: TGCAGTGCTAGAGATGATGCAGGGGGTAGGACTGAAGCTTTCTTT

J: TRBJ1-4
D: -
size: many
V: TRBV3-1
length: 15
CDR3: CASSLTAEGIEKLFF
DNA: TGTGCCAGCAGCCTAACAGCCGAGGGGATTGAAAAACTGTTTTTT

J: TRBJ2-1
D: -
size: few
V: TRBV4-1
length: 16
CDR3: CASSQRGLTTYNEQFF
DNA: TGCGCCAGCAGCCAACGGGGACTTACCACCTACAATGAGCAGTTCTTC

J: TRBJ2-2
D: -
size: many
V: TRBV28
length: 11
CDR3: CASSFSGELFF
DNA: TGTGCCAGCAGCTTCTCCGGGGAGCTGTTTTTT

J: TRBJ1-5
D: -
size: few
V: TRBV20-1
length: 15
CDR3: CSARHREYSNQPQHF
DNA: TGCAGTGCTAGACACCGGGAGTATAGCAATCAGCCCCAGCATTTT

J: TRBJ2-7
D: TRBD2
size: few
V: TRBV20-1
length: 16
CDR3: CSARGAGTSKSYEQYF
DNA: TGCAGTGCTAGAGGTGCAGGGACTAGCAAGTCCTACGAGCAGTACTTC

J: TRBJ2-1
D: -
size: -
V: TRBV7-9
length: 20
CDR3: CASSSTAAPGRSEQYNEQFF
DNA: TGTGCCAGCAGCTCTACAGCGGCCCCCGGTCGGAGCGAGCAATACAATGAGCAGTTCTTC

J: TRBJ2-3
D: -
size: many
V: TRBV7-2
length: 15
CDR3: CASSLQVGGTDTQYF
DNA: TGTGCCAGCAGCCTACAGGTCGGGGGCACAGATACGCAGTATTTT